The 18 T cell receptor beta chains in this list originate from one sample, sequenced in a study of control samples from healthy donors and cancer patients (TCRdb year 2020). Receptors were amplified or captured by the immunoSEQ multiplex PCR assay. TCRdb provides this immuneACCESS table in a form limited to in-frame rearrangements. Some clones are lacking; in checked studies, under half of them reflect an unresolved V gene, and why the rest are absent is not known. Here the sample has tens of thousands of clones; 94% occur a single time. The ten largest clones capture 3.5% to 4% of the sample. The material sequenced was blood. Every receptor here comes from a man aged 25-45 years in good health.

The chain joins TRBV6-5 to TRBJ1-6, with 10 bases fitting TRBD1. CDR1 MNHEY and CDR2 SVGAGI come from the germline V gene. This CDR3 is built from 15 residues. Trimming removed 2 bases from V and 8 bases from J; junction bases left unmatched: 3. The CDR3 DNA is TGTGCCAGCAGTTACATGGGACAGGGGCATTCACCCCTCCACTTT. Amino acid sequence: CASSYMGQGHSPLHF.

This chain links TRBV7-3 with TRBJ2-1; D possibly corresponds to TRBD1 (6 bases). The V end was cut by 2 bases, the J end by 6 bases, with 11 bases between. The CDR3 runs 14 residues. Germline V gene data show CDR1 as SGHTA and CDR2 as FQGTGA. CDR3: CASSLVTGSNEQFF. The CDR3 DNA is TGTGCCAGCAGCTTAGTTACAGGGTCCAATGAGCAGTTCTTC. The full variable domain, rest sourced from reference TRBV7-3 and TRBJ2-1, is GAGVSQTPSNKVTEKGKYVELRCDPISGHTALYWYRQSLGQGPEFLIYFQGTGAADDSGLPNDRFFAVRPEGSVSTLKIQRTERGDSAVYLCASSLVTGSNEQFFGPGTRLTVL.

This chain connects TRBV5-6 to TRBJ1-2; D gene unclear. Trimming pared 4 bases from V and 9 bases from J, leaving 13 bases between. CDR1 SGHDT and CDR2 YYEEEE come from the germline V gene. The CDR3 has 12 residues. The CDR3 bases are TGTGCCAGCAGCCCGGTTGGGGAGAGCTACACCTTC. It is translated as CASSPVGESYTF. The full variable domain, its missing parts supplied by reference TRBV5-6 and TRBJ1-2, is DAGVTQSPTHLIKTRGQQVTLRCSPKSGHDTVSWYQQALGQGPQFIFQYYEEEERQRGNFPDRFSGHQFPNYSSELNVNALLLGDSALYLCASSPVGESYTFGSGTRLTVV.

This chain connects TRBV19 to TRBJ1-2, with D perhaps matching TRBD1 (6 bases). The CDR3 sequence is 14 residues long. V shed 4 bases and J shed 4 bases, with 13 bases lying between them. CDR1 and CDR2 (germline): LNHDA, SQIVND (reference sequence). The CDR3 sequence is CASSTGVMAYGYTF. The CDR3 DNA sequence: TGTGCCAGTAGTACAGGGGTCATGGCCTATGGCTACACCTTC.

CDR3 nucleotide sequence: TGTGCCAGTAGTGACAGTTGGAACACTGAAGCTTTCTTT. It codes for CASSDSWNTEAFF. V usage is TRBV19 and J usage is TRBJ1-1, with D tentatively TRBD1 (5 bases). The V end lost 5 bases, the J end lost 1 base, and 8 bases lay between the germline ends. From germline, CDR1 is LNHDA and CDR2 SQIVND (reference sequence). CDR3 length: 13 amino acids.

This sequence joins TRBV11-1 and TRBJ1-3; D remains ambiguous. Looked up from germline, CDR1 is SGHAT and CDR2 is FQDESV (reference sequence). This CDR3 spans 15 amino acids. Trimming took off 3 bases at V and 1 base at J, with 10 bases between the two ends. CDR3 region: CASSLSRQSGNTIYF. As DNA, the CDR3 is TGTGCCAGCAGCTTGTCGAGGCAGTCTGGAAACACCATATATTTT.

The CDR3 DNA reads TGTGCCAGTAGTTCAACGGGCAGGGTAATGGAGCAGTACTTC. This encodes CASSSTGRVMEQYF. This rearrangement joins TRBV19 to TRBJ2-7; D is perhaps TRBD1 (5 bases). V was shortened by 5 bases and J by 7 bases, with 18 bases between the two germline ends. The CDR3 is 14 residues long. Germline lookup yields CDR1 LNHDA and CDR2 SQIVND (reference sequence).

V gene TRBV7-3 combines with J gene TRBJ1-6; unclear D gene. V dropped 4 bases and J dropped 12 bases, with 13 bases sitting between them. Germline CDR1 SGHTA, CDR2 FQGTGA. This CDR3 is 13 amino acids long. The CDR3 bases are TGTGCCAGCAGCTCCGCCGATTTGGGACCCCTCCACTTT. Encoded protein: CASSSADLGPLHF.

The rearrangement joins TRBV5-6 to TRBJ1-2; TRBD1 aligns across 7 bases. Germline CDR1 is SGHDT and CDR2 is YYEEEE. This CDR3 has 15 residues. J gave up 8 bases and V 3 bases, and 13 bases lay outside the gene matches. The CDR3: CASSSIDRDHDGYTF. The CDR3 nucleotides read TGTGCCAGCAGCTCAATAGACAGGGACCATGACGGCTACACCTTC. Looking up the rest from reference TRBV5-6 and TRBJ1-2 gives the full variable domain: DAGVTQSPTHLIKTRGQQVTLRCSPKSGHDTVSWYQQALGQGPQFIFQYYEEEERQRGNFPDRFSGHQFPNYSSELNVNALLLGDSALYLCASSSIDRDHDGYTFGSGTRLTVV.

In this sample, this clone turned up once. The chain is built from TRBV7-8 and TRBJ1-6; D is possibly TRBD1 (5 bases). CDR1 and CDR2 from the germline V gene are SGHVS and FQNEAQ. The ends were cut back, 3 bases at V and 4 bases at J, with 16 bases in the middle. The CDR3 length is 17 residues. CDR3 in amino acids: CASSFSAGTAYNSPLHF. DNA for the CDR3: TGTGCCAGCAGCTTTTCCGCCGGGACGGCTTATAATTCACCCCTCCACTTT.

The chain joins TRBV28 to TRBJ1-3; D not resolved. This CDR3 comprises 17 residues. Germline lookup yields CDR1 MDHEN and CDR2 SYDVKM. V was shortened by 5 bases and J by 0 bases, with 17 bases between the two germline ends. CDR3 loop: CASSGQSGRRSGNTIYF. The CDR3 DNA follows: TGTGCCAGCAGTGGGCAATCAGGACGCCGCTCTGGAAACACCATATATTTT.

The rearrangement uses TRBV5-4 and TRBJ1-3; perhaps TRBD1 as D (6 bases). V gave up 2 bases and J gave up 4 bases, with 10 bases separating them. This CDR3 comprises 14 residues. Germline loops: CDR1 SGHNT, CDR2 YYREEE (reference sequence). CDR3 sequence (DNA): TGTGCCAGCAGCTTTACAGGGCCGGGAAACACCATATATTTT. Protein: CASSFTGPGNTIYF.

This rearrangement joins TRBV27 to TRBJ1-1; D perhaps matches TRBD1 (5 bases). CDR3 length equals 15 residues. The germline gives CDR1 MNHEY, CDR2 SMNVEV (reference sequence). The germline V and J ends were trimmed by 4 bases and 3 bases, with 15 bases remaining between them. The CDR3 here is CASSSGIRRYTEAFF. The CDR3 region has the DNA TGTGCCAGCAGTTCAGGGATCCGTCGTTACACTGAAGCTTTCTTT.

The chain is built from TRBV5-1 and TRBJ2-5; maybe TRBD1 (6 bases). The CDR3 has 15 residues. Per germline, CDR1 SGHRS and CDR2 YFSETQ. V dropped 4 bases and J dropped 6 bases, with 19 bases sitting between them. CDR3 residues: CASSLESVGAKTQYF. The CDR3 DNA follows: TGCGCCAGCAGCCTGGAAAGTGTGGGGGCGAAGACCCAGTACTTC. Together with reference TRBV5-1 and TRBJ2-5, the CDR3 gives the full variable domain: KAGVTQTPRYLIKTRGQQVTLSCSPISGHRSVSWYQQTPGQGLQFLFEYFSETQRNKGNFPGRFSGRQFSNSRSEMNVSTLELGDSALYLCASSLESVGAKTQYFGPGTRLLVL.

CDR3 sequence reads: CASSYSVASGVPDTQYF. The CDR3 DNA follows: TGTGCCAGCAGTTACTCGGTGGCTAGCGGGGTACCAGATACGCAGTATTTT. J is TRBJ2-3 and V is TRBV6-2 or TRBV6-3, with 9 positions matching TRBD2. V gave up 0 bases and J gave up 4 bases; unmatched junction bases: 8. In germline, CDR1 is MNHEY, CDR2 SVGEGT. This CDR3 spans 17 amino acids.

The chain uses TRBV7-9 and TRBJ1-1; D is uncertain. CDR3 length: 13 amino acids. Per the germline V gene, CDR1 is SEHNR and CDR2 is FQNEAQ (reference sequence). V was shortened by 5 bases and J by 0 bases, with 7 bases between the two germline ends. The CDR3 coding sequence is TGTGCCAGCAGCCCCTCAGTGAACACTGAAGCTTTCTTT. Translated, it gives CASSPSVNTEAFF. Filled out from reference TRBV7-9 and TRBJ1-1, the complete variable domain reads DTGVSQNPRHKITKRGQNVTFRCDPISEHNRLYWYRQTLGQGPEFLTYFQNEAQLEKSRLLSDRFSAERPKGSFSTLEIQRTEQGDSAMYLCASSPSVNTEAFFGQGTRLTVV.

V usage is TRBV4-3 and J usage is TRBJ2-1, with unresolved D. The CDR3 contains 14 residues. Germline loops: CDR1 LGHNA, CDR2 YSLEER. Trimming cost V 5 bases and J 6 bases, with 14 bases left between them. The CDR3 here is CASSKQMQINEQFF. The DNA of the CDR3 is TGCGCCAGCAGCAAGCAAATGCAAATCAATGAGCAGTTCTTC.

The rearrangement joins TRBV5-1 to TRBJ2-7; 12 nucleotides match TRBD2. V lost 3 bases, J lost 1 base, and 5 bases stayed unmatched. Per the germline V gene, CDR1 is SGHRS and CDR2 is YFSETQ. The CDR3 length is 16 residues. The CDR3 spells CASSWTLAGGSYEQYF. Written as DNA, the CDR3 is TGCGCCAGCAGCTGGACACTAGCGGGAGGATCCTACGAGCAGTACTTC.